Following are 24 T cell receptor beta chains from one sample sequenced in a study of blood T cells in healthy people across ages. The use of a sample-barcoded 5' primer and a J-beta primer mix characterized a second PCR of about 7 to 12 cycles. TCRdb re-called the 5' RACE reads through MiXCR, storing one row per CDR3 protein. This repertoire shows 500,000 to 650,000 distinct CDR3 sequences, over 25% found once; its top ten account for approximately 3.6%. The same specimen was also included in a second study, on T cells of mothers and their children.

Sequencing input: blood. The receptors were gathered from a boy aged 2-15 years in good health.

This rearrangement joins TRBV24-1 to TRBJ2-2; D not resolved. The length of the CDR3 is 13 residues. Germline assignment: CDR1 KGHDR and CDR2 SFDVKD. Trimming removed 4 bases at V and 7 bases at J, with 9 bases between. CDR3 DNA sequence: TGTGCCACCAGTGACCCATATGTCGGGGAGCTGTTTTTT. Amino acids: CATSDPYVGELFF.

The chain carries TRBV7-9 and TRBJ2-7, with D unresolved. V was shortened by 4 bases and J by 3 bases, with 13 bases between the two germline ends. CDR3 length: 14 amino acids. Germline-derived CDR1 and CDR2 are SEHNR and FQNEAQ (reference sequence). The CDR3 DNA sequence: TGTGCCAGCAGCTCCCCCCAGGAATACTACGAGCAGTACTTC. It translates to CASSSPQEYYEQYF.

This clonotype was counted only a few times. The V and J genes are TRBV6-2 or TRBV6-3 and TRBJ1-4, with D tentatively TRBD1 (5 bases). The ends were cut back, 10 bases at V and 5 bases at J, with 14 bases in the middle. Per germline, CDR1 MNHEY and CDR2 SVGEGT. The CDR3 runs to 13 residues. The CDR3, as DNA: TGTGCCACCAAGGACAACCCGAATGAAAAACTGTTTTTT. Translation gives CATKDNPNEKLFF.

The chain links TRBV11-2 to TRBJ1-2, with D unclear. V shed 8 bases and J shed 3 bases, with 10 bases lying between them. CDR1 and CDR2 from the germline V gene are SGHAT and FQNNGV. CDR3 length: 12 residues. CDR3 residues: CASGQAHYGYTF. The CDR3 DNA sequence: TGTGCCAGCGGGCAGGCCCACTATGGCTACACCTTC.

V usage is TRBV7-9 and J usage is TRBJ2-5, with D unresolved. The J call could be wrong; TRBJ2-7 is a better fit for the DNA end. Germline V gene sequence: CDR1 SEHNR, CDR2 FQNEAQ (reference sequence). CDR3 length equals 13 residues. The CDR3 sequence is CASSSNDHYEQYF. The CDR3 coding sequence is TGTGCCAGCAGCTCGAATGACCACTACGAGCAGTACTTC.

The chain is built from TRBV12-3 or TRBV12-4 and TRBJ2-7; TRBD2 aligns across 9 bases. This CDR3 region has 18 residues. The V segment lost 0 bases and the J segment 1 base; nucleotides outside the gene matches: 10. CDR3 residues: CASSLAKEREDVSYEQYF. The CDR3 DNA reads TGTGCCAGCAGTTTAGCCAAGGAGCGGGAGGACGTTTCCTACGAGCAGTACTTC.

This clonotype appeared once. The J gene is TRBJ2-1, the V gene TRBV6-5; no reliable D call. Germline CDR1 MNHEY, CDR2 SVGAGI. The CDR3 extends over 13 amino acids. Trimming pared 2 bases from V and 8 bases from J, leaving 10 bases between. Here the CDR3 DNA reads TGTGCCAGCAGTTACGCCAGTCGCGATGAGCAGTTCTTC. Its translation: CASSYASRDEQFF.

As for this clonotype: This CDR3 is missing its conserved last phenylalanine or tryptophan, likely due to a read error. The CDR3 here is CASSGGQGSYEQYL. The CDR3 nucleotides are TGTGCCAGCAGTGGCGGCCAGGGCTCCTACGAGCAGTACCTC. This chain uses TRBV6-5 with TRBJ2-7; maybe TRBD1 (5 bases). The germline CDR1 and CDR2 sequences are MNHEY and SVGAGI. The CDR3 is made up of 14 amino acids. V was cut by 5 bases and J by 0 bases, with 11 bases left in between.

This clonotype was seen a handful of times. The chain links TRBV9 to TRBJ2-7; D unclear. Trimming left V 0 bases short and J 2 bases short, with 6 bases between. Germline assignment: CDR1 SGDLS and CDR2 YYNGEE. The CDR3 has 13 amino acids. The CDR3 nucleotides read TGTGCCAGCAGCGTAGCCCCTGCCTACGAGCAGTACTTC. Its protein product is CASSVAPAYEQYF.

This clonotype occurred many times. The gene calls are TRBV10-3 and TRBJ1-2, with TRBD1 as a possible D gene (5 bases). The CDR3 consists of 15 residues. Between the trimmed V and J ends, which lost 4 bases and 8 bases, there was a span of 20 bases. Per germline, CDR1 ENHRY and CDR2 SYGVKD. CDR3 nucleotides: TGTGCCATCAGTGCTCACACGTCGGGGCAGGGAGGCTACACCTTC. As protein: CAISAHTSGQGGYTF.

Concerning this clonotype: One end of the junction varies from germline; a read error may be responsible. The CDR3 DNA is TGCGCCAGCAGTGGTTCGGGAGGGAGCTCCTACAATCAGCAGTTCTTC. This gives the protein CASSGSGGSSYNQQFF. V is TRBV10-2 and J is TRBJ2-1, with 8 bases aligning to TRBD2. This CDR3 has 16 residues. Per germline, CDR1 WSHSY and CDR2 SAAADI.

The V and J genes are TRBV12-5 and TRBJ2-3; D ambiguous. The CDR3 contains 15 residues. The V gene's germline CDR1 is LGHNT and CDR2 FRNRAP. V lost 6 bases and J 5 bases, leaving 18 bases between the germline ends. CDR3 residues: CASGSLDRVEDTQYF. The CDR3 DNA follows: TGTGCTAGTGGCTCCCTCGACCGGGTAGAAGATACGCAGTATTTT.

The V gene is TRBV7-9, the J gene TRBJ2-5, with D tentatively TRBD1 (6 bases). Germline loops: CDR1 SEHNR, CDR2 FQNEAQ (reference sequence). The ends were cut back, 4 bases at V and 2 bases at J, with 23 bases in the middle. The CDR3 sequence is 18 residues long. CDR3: CASSSALTTGGEQETQYF. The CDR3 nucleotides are TGTGCCAGCAGCTCAGCGCTCACGACTGGGGGCGAACAAGAGACCCAGTACTTC.

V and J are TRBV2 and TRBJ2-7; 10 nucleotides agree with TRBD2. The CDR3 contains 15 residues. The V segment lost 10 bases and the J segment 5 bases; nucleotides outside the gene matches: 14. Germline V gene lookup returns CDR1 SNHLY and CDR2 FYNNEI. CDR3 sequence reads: CATRERGGLFDEQYF. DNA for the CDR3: TGTGCCACTAGAGAGCGGGGGGGCCTATTCGACGAGCAGTACTTC.

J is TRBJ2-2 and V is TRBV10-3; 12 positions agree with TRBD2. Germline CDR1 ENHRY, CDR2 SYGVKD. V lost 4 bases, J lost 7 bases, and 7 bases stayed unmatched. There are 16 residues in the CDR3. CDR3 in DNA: TGTGCCATCAGTGGCGCTAGCGGGAGGGCCAACGGGGAGCTGTTTTTT. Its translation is CAISGASGRANGELFF.

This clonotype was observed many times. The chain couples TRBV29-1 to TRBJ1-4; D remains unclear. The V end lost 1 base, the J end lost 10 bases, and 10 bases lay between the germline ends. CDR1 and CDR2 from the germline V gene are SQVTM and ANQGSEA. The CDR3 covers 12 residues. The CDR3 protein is CSVEVPTGKLFF. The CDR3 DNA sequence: TGCAGCGTTGAAGTGCCTACTGGAAAACTGTTTTTT.

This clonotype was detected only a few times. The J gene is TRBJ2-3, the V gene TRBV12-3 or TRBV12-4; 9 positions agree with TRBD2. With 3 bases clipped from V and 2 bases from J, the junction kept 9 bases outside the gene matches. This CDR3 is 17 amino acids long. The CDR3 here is CASSFDAGGTITDTQYF. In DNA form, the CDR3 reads TGTGCCAGCAGTTTCGACGCGGGAGGGACCATCACAGATACGCAGTATTTT.

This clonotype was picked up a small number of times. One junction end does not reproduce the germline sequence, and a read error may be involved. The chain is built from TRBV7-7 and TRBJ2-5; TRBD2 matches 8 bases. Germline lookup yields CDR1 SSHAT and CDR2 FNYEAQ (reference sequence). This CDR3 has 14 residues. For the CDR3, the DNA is TGTGCTAGCAGCCTCGGGACTAGGAGGGAGACCCAGTACTTC. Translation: CASSLGTRRETQYF.

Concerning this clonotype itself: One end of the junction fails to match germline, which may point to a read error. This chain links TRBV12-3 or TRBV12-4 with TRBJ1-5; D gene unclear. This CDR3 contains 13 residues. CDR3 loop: CASSRAGGQPQHF. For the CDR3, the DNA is TGTGCCAGCAGCCGGGCGGGCGGGCAGCCCCAGCACTTT.

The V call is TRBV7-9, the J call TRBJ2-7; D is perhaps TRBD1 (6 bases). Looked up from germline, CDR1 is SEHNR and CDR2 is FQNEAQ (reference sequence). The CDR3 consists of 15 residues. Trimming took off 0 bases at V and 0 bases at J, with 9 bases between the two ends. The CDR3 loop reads CASSLAGTSSYEQYF. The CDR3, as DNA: TGTGCCAGCAGCTTAGCCGGGACAAGCTCCTACGAGCAGTACTTC.

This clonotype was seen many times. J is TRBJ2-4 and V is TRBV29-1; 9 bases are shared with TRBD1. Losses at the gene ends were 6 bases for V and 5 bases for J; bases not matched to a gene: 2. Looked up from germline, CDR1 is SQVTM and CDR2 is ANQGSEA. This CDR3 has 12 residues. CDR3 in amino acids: CSVRDRENIQYF. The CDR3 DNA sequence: TGCAGCGTCAGGGACAGGGAAAACATTCAGTACTTC.

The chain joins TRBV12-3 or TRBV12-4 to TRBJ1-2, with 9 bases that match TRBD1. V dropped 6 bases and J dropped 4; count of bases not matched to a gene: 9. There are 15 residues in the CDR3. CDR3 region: CASSPTGTGTYGYTF. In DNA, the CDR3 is TGTGCCAGCAGCCCGACCGGGACAGGGACCTATGGCTACACCTTC.

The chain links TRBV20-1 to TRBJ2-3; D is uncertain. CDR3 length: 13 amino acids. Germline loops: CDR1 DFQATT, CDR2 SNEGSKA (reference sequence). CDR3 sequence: CTTTDTSTDTQYF. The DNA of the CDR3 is TGCACCACGACTGACACCTCAACAGATACGCAGTATTTT.

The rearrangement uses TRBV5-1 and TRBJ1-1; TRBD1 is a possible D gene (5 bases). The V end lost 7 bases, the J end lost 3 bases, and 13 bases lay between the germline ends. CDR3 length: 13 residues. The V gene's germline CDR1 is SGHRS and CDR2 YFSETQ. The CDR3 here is CASLEVGDTEAFF. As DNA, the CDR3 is TGCGCCAGCCTCGAAGTAGGGGACACTGAAGCTTTCTTT.